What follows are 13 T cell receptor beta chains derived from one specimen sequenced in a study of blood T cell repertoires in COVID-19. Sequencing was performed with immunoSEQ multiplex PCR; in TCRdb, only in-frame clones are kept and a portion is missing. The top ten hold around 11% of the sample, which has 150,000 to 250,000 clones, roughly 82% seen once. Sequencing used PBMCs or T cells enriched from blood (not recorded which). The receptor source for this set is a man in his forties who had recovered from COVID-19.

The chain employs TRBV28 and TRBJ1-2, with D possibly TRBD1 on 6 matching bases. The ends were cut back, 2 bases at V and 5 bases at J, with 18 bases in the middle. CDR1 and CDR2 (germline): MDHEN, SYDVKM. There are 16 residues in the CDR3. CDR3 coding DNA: TGTGCCAGCAGTTTACAGGCTGCCGGGGGGCCGTATGGCTACACCTTC. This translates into CASSLQAAGGPYGYTF.

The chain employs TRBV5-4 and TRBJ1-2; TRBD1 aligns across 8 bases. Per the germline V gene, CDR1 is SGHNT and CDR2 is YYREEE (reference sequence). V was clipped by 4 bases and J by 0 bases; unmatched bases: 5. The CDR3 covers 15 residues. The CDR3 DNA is TGTGCCAGCAGCACCGGACAGGGCACTAACTATGGCTACACCTTC. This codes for CASSTGQGTNYGYTF.

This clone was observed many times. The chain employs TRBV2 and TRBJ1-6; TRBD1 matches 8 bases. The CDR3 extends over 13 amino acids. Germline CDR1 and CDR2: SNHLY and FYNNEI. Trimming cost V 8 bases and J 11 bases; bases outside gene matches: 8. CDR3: CASGTDREAPLHF. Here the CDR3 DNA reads TGTGCCAGCGGGACGGACAGGGAGGCACCCCTCCACTTT.

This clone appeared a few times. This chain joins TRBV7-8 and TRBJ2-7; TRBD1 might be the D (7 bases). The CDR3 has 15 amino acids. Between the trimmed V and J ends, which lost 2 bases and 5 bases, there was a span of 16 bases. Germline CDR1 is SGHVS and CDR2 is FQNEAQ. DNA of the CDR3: TGTGCCAGCAGCTTAATGACGACAGGGACTGACGAGCAGTACTTC. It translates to CASSLMTTGTDEQYF.

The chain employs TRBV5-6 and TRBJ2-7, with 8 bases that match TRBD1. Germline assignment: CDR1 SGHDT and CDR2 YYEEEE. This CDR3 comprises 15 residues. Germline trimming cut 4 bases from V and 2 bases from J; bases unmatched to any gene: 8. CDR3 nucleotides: TGTGCCAGCAGCCGGACAGGGAGAACCACCTACGAGCAGTACGTC. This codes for CASSRTGRTTYEQYV.

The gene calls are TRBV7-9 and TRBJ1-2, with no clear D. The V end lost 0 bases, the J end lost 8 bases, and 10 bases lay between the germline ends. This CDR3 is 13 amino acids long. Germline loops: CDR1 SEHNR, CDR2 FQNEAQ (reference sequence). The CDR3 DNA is TGTGCCAGCAGCTTAGCTGGCAGGCCAGGCTACACCTTC. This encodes CASSLAGRPGYTF.

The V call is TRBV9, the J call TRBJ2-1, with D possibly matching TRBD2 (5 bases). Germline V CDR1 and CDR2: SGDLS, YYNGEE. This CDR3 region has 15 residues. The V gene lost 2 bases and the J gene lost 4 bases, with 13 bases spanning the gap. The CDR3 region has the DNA TGTGCCAGCAGCGTCGGCGGAGGCCCATACAATGAGCAGTTCTTC. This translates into CASSVGGGPYNEQFF.

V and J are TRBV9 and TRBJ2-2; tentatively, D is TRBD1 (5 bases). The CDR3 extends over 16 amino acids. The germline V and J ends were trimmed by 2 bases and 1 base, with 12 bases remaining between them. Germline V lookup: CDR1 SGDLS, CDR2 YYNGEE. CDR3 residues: CASSVLQGRNTGELFF. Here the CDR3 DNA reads TGTGCCAGCAGCGTCTTGCAGGGAAGGAACACCGGGGAGCTGTTTTTT. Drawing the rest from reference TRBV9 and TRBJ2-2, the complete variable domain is DSGVTQTPKHLITATGQRVTLRCSPRSGDLSVYWYQQSLDQGLQFLIQYYNGEERAKGNILERFSAQQFPDLHSELNLSSLELGDSALYFCASSVLQGRNTGELFFGEGSRLTVL.

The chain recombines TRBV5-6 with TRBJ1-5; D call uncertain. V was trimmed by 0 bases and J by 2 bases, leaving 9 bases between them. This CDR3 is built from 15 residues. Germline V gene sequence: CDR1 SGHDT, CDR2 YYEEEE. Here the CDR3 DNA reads TGTGCCAGCAGCTTGGTCTCCACAGGCAATCAGCCCCAGCATTTT. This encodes CASSLVSTGNQPQHF.

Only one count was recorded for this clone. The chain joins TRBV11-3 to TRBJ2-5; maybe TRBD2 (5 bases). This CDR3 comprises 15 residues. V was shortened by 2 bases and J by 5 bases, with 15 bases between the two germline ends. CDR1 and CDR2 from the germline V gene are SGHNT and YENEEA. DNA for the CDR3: TGTGCCAGCAGCTTATTCAGCGGCTCGGGGGAGACCCAGTACTTC. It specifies CASSLFSGSGETQYF. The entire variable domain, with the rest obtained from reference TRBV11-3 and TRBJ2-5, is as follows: EAGVVQSPRYKIIEKKQPVAFWCNPISGHNTLYWYLQNLGQGPELLIRYENEEAVDDSQLPKDRFSAERLKGVDSTLKIQPAELGDSAVYLCASSLFSGSGETQYFGPGTRLLVL.

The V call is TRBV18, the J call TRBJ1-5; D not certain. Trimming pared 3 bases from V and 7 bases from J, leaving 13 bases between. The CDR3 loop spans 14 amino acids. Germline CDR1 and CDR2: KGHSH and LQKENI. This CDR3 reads CASSPGLERQPQHF. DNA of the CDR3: TGTGCCAGCTCACCGGGCCTCGAAAGGCAGCCCCAGCATTTT.

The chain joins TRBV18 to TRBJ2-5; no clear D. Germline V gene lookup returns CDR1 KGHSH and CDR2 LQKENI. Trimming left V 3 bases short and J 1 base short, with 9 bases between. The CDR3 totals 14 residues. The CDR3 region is CASSPSAVQETQYF. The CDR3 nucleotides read TGTGCCAGCTCACCGTCTGCGGTCCAAGAGACCCAGTACTTC.

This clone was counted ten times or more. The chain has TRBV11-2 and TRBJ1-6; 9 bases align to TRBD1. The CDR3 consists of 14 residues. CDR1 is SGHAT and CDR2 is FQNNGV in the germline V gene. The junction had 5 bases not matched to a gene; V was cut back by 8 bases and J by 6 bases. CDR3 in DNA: TGTGCCAGCCGGGTGACAGGGGGTAATTCACCCCTCCACTTT. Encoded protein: CASRVTGGNSPLHF.